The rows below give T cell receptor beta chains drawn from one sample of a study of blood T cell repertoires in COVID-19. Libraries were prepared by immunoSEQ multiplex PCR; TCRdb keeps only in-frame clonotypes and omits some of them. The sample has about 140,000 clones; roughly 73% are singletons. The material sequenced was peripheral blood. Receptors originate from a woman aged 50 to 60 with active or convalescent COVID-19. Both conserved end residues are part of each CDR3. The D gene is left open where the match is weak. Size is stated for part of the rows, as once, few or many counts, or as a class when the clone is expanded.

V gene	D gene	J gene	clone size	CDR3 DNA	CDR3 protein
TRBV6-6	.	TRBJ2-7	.	TGTGCCAGCGAAAAGGGGGGGAGTCTCTACGAGCAGTACTTC	CASEKGGSLYEQYF
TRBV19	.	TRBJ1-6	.	TGTGCCAGTAGTATTAAGGCCGGGTTCGCAGGGGATGCACCCCTCCACTTT	CASSIKAGFAGDAPLHF
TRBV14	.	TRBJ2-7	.	TGTGCCAGCAGCCAAGATCAGGGCAGGCTACCCTACGAGCAGTACTTC	CASSQDQGRLPYEQYF
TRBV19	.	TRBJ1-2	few	TGTGCCAGTAGTAATCCAGGGATCTTCTATGGCTACACCTTC	CASSNPGIFYGYTF
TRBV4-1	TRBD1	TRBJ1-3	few	TGCGCCAGCAGTCAGGGGGCCGCATCTGGAAACACCATATATTTT	CASSQGAASGNTIYF
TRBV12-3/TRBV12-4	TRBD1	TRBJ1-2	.	TGTGCCAGCAGCGTGGACAGGAACTATGGCTACACCTTC	CASSVDRNYGYTF
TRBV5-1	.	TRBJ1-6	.	TGCGCCAGCAGCTCCCGGACAGCGACCAATTCACCCCTCCACTTT	CASSSRTATNSPLHF
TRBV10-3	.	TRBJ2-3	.	TGTGCCATCAGTGGGGGCGGGGGCACAGATACGCAGTATTTT	CAISGGGGTDTQYF
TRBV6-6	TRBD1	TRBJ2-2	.	TGTGCCAGCAGCCGGACAGGGTTGGCCACCGGGGAGCTGTTTTTT	CASSRTGLATGELFF
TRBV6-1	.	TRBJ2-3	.	TGTGCCAGCAGTGATGCCCAATGGGGAGCACAAGATACGCAGTATTTT	CASSDAQWGAQDTQYF
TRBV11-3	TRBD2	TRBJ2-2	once	TGTGCCAGCAGCTTTGGGGGGGGACCCACCGGGGAGCTGTTTTTT	CASSFGGGPTGELFF
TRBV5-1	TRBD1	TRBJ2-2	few	TGCGCCAGCGCTATGACAGGGGACACCGGGGAGCTGTTTTTT	CASAMTGDTGELFF
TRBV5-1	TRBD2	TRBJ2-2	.	TGCGCCACCGGGGCTAGCGGGAGCGTTAACACCGGGGAGCTGTTTTTT	CATGASGSVNTGELFF
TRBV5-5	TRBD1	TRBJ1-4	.	TGTGCCAGCAGTCCACGGCCCGGGACAGGACAAGAAAAACTGTTTTTT	CASSPRPGTGQEKLFF
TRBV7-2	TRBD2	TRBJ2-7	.	TGTGCCAGCAGCAGACAAGCGGGACTAGCGGGGGCCTACGAGCAGTACTTC	CASSRQAGLAGAYEQYF
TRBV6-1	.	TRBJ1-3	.	TGTGCCAGCAGTGAAGGGGGGCTTGCTGGAAACACCATATATTTT	CASSEGGLAGNTIYF
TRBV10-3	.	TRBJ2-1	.	TGTGCCATCAGTGAGAGAGTAGCGGACGAGGGTGAGCAGTTCTTC	CAISERVADEGEQFF
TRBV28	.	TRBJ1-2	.	TGTGCCAGCAGTTTATCCAGAGGAGGCTATGGCTACACCTTC	CASSLSRGGYGYTF
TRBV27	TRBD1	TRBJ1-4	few	TGTGCCAGCAGTTTATCCCGGACAGGTGGAAAGGCCAGGGGGAAAGAAAAACTGTTTTTT	CASSLSRTGGKARGKEKLFF
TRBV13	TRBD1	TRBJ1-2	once	TGTGCCAGCAGCTCCGACAGGGCCAGATCACTCGCCGTCTATGGCTACACCTTC	CASSSDRARSLAVYGYTF
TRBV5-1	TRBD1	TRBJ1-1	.	TGCGCCAGCAGCTTACAGGGGCACACTGAAGCTTTCTTT	CASSLQGHTEAFF
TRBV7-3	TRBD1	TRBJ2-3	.	TGTGCCAGCAGCCTGGGACAGGCAAGCACAGATACGCAGTATTTT	CASSLGQASTDTQYF
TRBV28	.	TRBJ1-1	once	TGTGCCAGCAGTTTGCGGAACACTGAAGCTTTCTTT	CASSLRNTEAFF
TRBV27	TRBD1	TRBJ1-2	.	TGTGCCAGCAGCCCCTTGAGAGGGGGCCGATGGGGCTACACCTTC	CASSPLRGGRWGYTF
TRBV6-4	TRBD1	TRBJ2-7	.	TGTGCCAGCAGTGACAACAGGGGGACACCTCAGTACTTC	CASSDNRGTPQYF
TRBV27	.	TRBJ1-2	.	TGTGCCAGCAGAACCCCGGACAGTGTCTATGGCTACACCTTC	CASRTPDSVYGYTF
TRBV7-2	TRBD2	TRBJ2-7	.	TGTGCCAGCAGCTTAGGAGTGATGGCGGGAGGGCCGGATGACGAGCAGTACTTC	CASSLGVMAGGPDDEQYF
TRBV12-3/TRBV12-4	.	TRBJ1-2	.	TGTGCCAGCAGTTTACGCCCGGACTATGGCTACACCTTC	CASSLRPDYGYTF
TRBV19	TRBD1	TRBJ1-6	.	TGTGCCAGTAGATCGACAGGGGGGAATTCACCCCTCCACTTT	CASRSTGGNSPLHF